This T cell receptor beta chain was captured by sequencing in a study of control samples from healthy donors and cancer patients. Of note for this clone: In the same sample, other DNA sequences code for this CDR3.

V lost 3 bases, J lost 3 bases, and 5 bases lay in between. This CDR3 has 12 residues. The protocol was immunoSEQ multiplex PCR, while the TCRdb copy is restricted to in-frame clones and leaves out a portion. The sample carries approximately 70,000 clones, roughly nine tenths recorded once. This rearrangement joins TRBV12-3 or TRBV12-4 to TRBJ1-1; no clear D. This TCR was recovered from a man aged 55 to 70 with lung cancer. Sequencing was carried out using PBMCs. CDR3 in DNA: TGTGCCAGCAGTTTCAGTGACACTGAAGCTTTCTTT. Its protein product is CASSFSDTEAFF.